The 23 T cell receptor beta chains below were found in one sample sequenced in a study of CD8 T cells in ankylosing spondylitis. TCRdb reanalysed the 5' RACE reads using MiXCR and keeps one entry per CDR3 protein. Among about 140,000 distinct CDR3 sequences, roughly 7.7% were seen once, and the ten largest hold 7.3%. The sequencing sample was made of synovial fluid, either unsorted or a sorted T cell fraction (not recorded which). The receptors come from a male donor with ankylosing spondylitis.

This clonotype was detected a few times. J is TRBJ2-3 and V is TRBV20-1; D perhaps matches TRBD2 (6 bases). The length of the CDR3 is 13 residues. Per germline, CDR1 DFQATT and CDR2 SNEGSKA (reference sequence). CDR3 amino acids: CSLRLGGTDTQYF. The CDR3 nucleotides are TGCAGCCTCCGACTAGGAGGCACAGATACGCAGTATTTT.

This clonotype was seen a few times. The V and J genes are TRBV4-2 and TRBJ2-3, with 10 bases lining up with TRBD1. The germline V gene encodes CDR1 LGHNA and CDR2 YNFKEQ. J gave up 1 base and V 0 bases, and 13 bases lay outside the gene matches. This CDR3 has 20 amino acids. The CDR3 DNA sequence: TGTGCCAGCAGCCAAGATCTTGGGACAGGGGTGGCACGGGGCACAGATACGCAGTATTTT. It codes for CASSQDLGTGVARGTDTQYF.

The chain is built from TRBV13 and TRBJ1-1, with D possibly TRBD1 on 5 matching bases. Per the germline V gene, CDR1 is PRHDT and CDR2 is FYEKMQ (reference sequence). CDR3 size: 15 residues. Trimming removed 4 bases at V and 3 bases at J, with 15 bases between. The CDR3 here is CASSSGLLRDTEAFF. For the CDR3, the DNA is TGTGCCAGCAGCTCCGGGCTCCTCAGGGACACTGAAGCTTTCTTT.

To note about this clonotype: A much larger clone sits a single nucleotide away, making a read error possible. This chain connects TRBV7-9 to TRBJ2-7; no clear D. V was trimmed by 0 bases and J by 2 bases, leaving 8 bases between them. The CDR3 contains 14 residues. Germline V gene lookup returns CDR1 SEHNR and CDR2 FQNEAQ (reference sequence). The CDR3 loop is CASSLAATTYEQYF. CDR3 nucleotides: TGTGCCAGCAGCTTAGCTGCGACCACCTACGAGCAGTACTTC.

Ten or more counts support this clonotype. The chain recombines TRBV11-2 with TRBJ2-1; D is ambiguous. Trimming removed 0 bases at V and 3 bases at J, with 6 bases between. CDR1 SGHAT and CDR2 FQNNGV come from the germline V gene. The CDR3 sequence is 14 residues long. The CDR3 here is CASSLEGHYNEQFF. The CDR3 nucleotides are TGTGCCAGCAGCTTAGAGGGCCACTACAATGAGCAGTTCTTC.

Many counts were recorded for this clonotype. V gene TRBV20-1 combines with J gene TRBJ2-1; D perhaps matches TRBD2 (5 bases). The CDR3 spans 15 residues. The V gene lost 2 bases and the J gene lost 2 bases, with 13 bases spanning the gap. The germline CDR1 and CDR2 sequences are DFQATT and SNEGSKA (reference sequence). The CDR3 DNA reads as TGCAGTGCTAGACTAGCTGGAGGCGCCTACAATGAGCAGTTCTTC. Translating gives CSARLAGGAYNEQFF.

The chain recombines TRBV20-1 with TRBJ1-3; 8 bases are shared with TRBD1. Germline V gene lookup returns CDR1 DFQATT and CDR2 SNEGSKA (reference sequence). This CDR3 has 16 amino acids. The junction had 12 bases not matched to a gene; V was cut back by 6 bases and J by 2 bases. Written as DNA, the CDR3 is TGCAGTGCCCCTCTTCGACAGGGGATTACTGGAAACACCATATATTTT. Protein: CSAPLRQGITGNTIYF.

The V call is TRBV4-2, the J call TRBJ1-4; 8 bases are a match to TRBD1. V dropped 2 bases and J dropped 3; count of bases not matched to a gene: 11. Germline V gives CDR1 LGHNA, CDR2 YNFKEQ. The CDR3 totals 18 residues. CDR3 loop: CASSQYSGGGRPNEKLFF. CDR3 nucleotides: TGTGCCAGCAGCCAATATTCAGGGGGCGGTCGGCCTAATGAAAAACTGTTTTTT.

At least ten counts were recorded for this clonotype. For the CDR3, the DNA is TGTGCCAGCAGCTCTTTTACGGACGGACATGGCTACACCTTC. Amino acid sequence: CASSSFTDGHGYTF. This chain uses TRBV7-9 with TRBJ1-2; no clear D. CDR1 SEHNR and CDR2 FQNEAQ come from the germline V gene (reference sequence). Trimming took 4 bases from V and 6 from J, leaving 15 bases between them. The CDR3 has 14 residues.

V is TRBV7-9 and J is TRBJ1-1; unclear D gene. The CDR3 is 13 residues long. Per germline, CDR1 SEHNR and CDR2 FQNEAQ (reference sequence). Trimming removed 1 base from V and 11 bases from J, with 14 bases in between. CDR3 bases: TGTGCCAGCAGCTTAGAGGCCTCCTTGGGGGCTTTCTTT. This translates into CASSLEASLGAFF.

This clonotype was seen many times. This chain joins TRBV20-1 and TRBJ2-1, with 8 bases aligning to TRBD2. V gave up 5 bases and J gave up 2 bases; unmatched junction bases: 8. Germline values: CDR1 DFQATT, CDR2 SNEGSKA (reference sequence). This CDR3 has 15 amino acids. DNA of the CDR3: TGCAGTGCTGGCCGGGGGGGGAACACCTACAATGAGCAGTTCTTC. Residues: CSAGRGGNTYNEQFF.

This clonotype has more than one count but fewer than ten. The V call is TRBV20-1, the J call TRBJ1-5; D might be TRBD1 (6 bases). The CDR3 totals 13 residues. V lost 3 bases, J lost 5 bases, and 11 bases lay in between. Germline lookup yields CDR1 DFQATT and CDR2 SNEGSKA (reference sequence). The CDR3 DNA sequence: TGCAGTGCTAGGAAAGACAGGCATCAGCCCCAGCATTTT. It yields the protein CSARKDRHQPQHF.

This chain joins TRBV20-1 and TRBJ2-1; no clear D gene. The germline V and J ends were trimmed by 6 bases and 10 bases, with 13 bases remaining between them. The CDR3 totals 11 residues. The germline V gene has CDR1 DFQATT and CDR2 SNEGSKA (reference sequence). CDR3 loop: CSALSGPEQFF. In nucleotides, the CDR3 is TGCAGTGCACTCTCTGGACCCGAGCAGTTCTTC.

This clonotype has more than one count but fewer than ten. The CDR3 protein is CASSPFNDQPQHF. In DNA form, the CDR3 reads TGTGCCAGCTCACCATTTAATGATCAGCCCCAGCATTTT. The rearrangement joins TRBV18 to TRBJ1-5; D remains unclear. Trimming cost V 2 bases and J 5 bases, with 7 bases left between them. CDR3 size: 13 residues. Per the germline V gene, CDR1 is KGHSH and CDR2 is LQKENI.

This clonotype was observed many times. This chain connects TRBV12-3 or TRBV12-4 to TRBJ2-3, with a weak D call TRBD1 (6 bases). The CDR3 has 13 residues. Deletions cut 5 bases from V and 4 bases from J, with 10 bases between. The CDR3 is CASSPAGADTQYF. CDR3 coding DNA: TGTGCCAGCAGTCCCGCAGGGGCAGATACGCAGTATTTT.

In its sample, this clonotype was seen many times. V gene TRBV7-9 combines with J gene TRBJ1-2; unclear D gene. The ends were cut back, 1 base at V and 14 bases at J, with 11 bases in the middle. Germline V gene data show CDR1 as SEHNR and CDR2 as FQNEAQ (reference sequence). There are 11 residues in the CDR3. The CDR3 loop reads CASSLEGRKTF. The CDR3 nucleotides are TGTGCCAGCAGCTTAGAAGGTCGAAAGACCTTC. The complete variable domain, with remaining parts taken from reference TRBV7-9 and TRBJ1-2, reads DTGVSQNPRHKITKRGQNVTFRCDPISEHNRLYWYRQTLGQGPEFLTYFQNEAQLEKSRLLSDRFSAERPKGSFSTLEIQRTEQGDSAMYLCASSLEGRKTFGSGTRLTVV.

In this sample, this clonotype turned up many times. The chain employs TRBV29-1 and TRBJ1-1; D gene unclear. The V end was cut by 2 bases, the J end by 0 bases, with 13 bases between. The length of the CDR3 is 15 residues. The V gene's germline CDR1 is SQVTM and CDR2 ANQGSEA. The DNA of the CDR3 is TGCAGCGTTGAATGGAAAAGGAGATTGAACACTGAAGCTTTCTTT. Translating it yields CSVEWKRRLNTEAFF.

This clonotype was counted a few times. Given a much more abundant clone one base away, this may be a read error. The chain employs TRBV6-2 or TRBV6-3 and TRBJ1-5; D is perhaps TRBD1 (6 bases). From germline, CDR1 is MNHEY and CDR2 SVGEGT. The ends were cut back, 4 bases at V and 3 bases at J, with 10 bases in the middle. The CDR3 spans 14 residues. CDR3 bases: TGTGCCAGCAGTTTAGAGGGGGACAATCAGCCCCAGCATTTT. It translates to CASSLEGDNQPQHF.

There are a few counts of this clonotype. The V gene is TRBV5-1, the J gene TRBJ2-1; 7 bases agree with TRBD1. Germline lookup yields CDR1 SGHRS and CDR2 YFSETQ. V shed 4 bases, J shed 6 bases, and the junction held 4 bases outside the gene matches. The CDR3 is 13 amino acids. CDR3 sequence (DNA): TGCGCCAGCAGCGATAACAGGGGCAATGAGCAGTTCTTC. Translated: CASSDNRGNEQFF.

This chain uses TRBV7-3 with TRBJ2-2; a possible D gene is TRBD2 (7 bases). V gave up 5 bases and J gave up 5 bases, with 15 bases separating them. Looked up from germline, CDR1 is SGHTA and CDR2 is FQGTGA. The CDR3 loop spans 15 amino acids. CDR3 amino acids: CASSLLGGGTGELFF. Here the CDR3 DNA reads TGTGCCAGCAGCCTTTTAGGGGGGGGAACCGGGGAGCTGTTTTTT.

The chain is built from TRBV28 and TRBJ1-5; a weak D match, TRBD1 (5 bases). Germline V gene sequence: CDR1 MDHEN, CDR2 SYDVKM. V lost 2 bases and J lost 6, with 14 bases in between. The CDR3 runs 15 residues. The CDR3 nucleotides read TGTGCCAGCAGTTTAATTGGGGGAAACTCTCAGCCCCAGCATTTT. It is translated as CASSLIGGNSQPQHF.

This clonotype appeared a few times. The chain links TRBV15 to TRBJ1-2; possible D gene TRBD1, 5 bases. CDR1 and CDR2 (germline): LNHNV, YYDKDF (reference sequence). Trimming removed 3 bases from V and 4 bases from J, with 18 bases in between. The CDR3 consists of 16 residues. CDR3 in DNA: TGTGCCACCAGCAGCACTTTAAGCCGGAGGGGCTATGGCTACACCTTC. It encodes CATSSTLSRRGYGYTF.

In this sample, this clonotype turned up many times. The gene calls are TRBV12-3 or TRBV12-4 and TRBJ2-3; D perhaps matches TRBD2 (5 bases). Trimming removed 6 bases at V and 2 bases at J, with 12 bases between. The CDR3 runs to 14 residues. The CDR3 sequence is CASRRAGLTDTQYF. The CDR3 nucleotides are TGTGCCAGCAGGCGGGCGGGCCTCACAGATACGCAGTATTTT.